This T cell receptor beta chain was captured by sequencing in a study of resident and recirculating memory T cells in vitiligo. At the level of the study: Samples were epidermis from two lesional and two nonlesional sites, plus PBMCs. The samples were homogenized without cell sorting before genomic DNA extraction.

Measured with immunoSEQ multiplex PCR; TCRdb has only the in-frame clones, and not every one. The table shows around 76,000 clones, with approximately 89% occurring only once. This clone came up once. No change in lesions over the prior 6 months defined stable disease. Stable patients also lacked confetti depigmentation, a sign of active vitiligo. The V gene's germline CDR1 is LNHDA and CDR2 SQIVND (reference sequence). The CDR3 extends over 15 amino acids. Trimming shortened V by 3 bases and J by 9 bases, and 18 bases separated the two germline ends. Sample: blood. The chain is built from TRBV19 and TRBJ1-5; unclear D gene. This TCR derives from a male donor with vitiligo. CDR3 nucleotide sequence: TGTGCCAGTAGTATGGCAGGTCAACTTTTTCGGCCCCAGCATTTT. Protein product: CASSMAGQLFRPQHF.